This T cell receptor beta chain was captured in a study of cytomegalovirus exposure and HLA in healthy donors. Study summary: Around 86 million unique TCRs, all from HLA-typed donors, were included in an early release of the data. General study findings and limits: As immune exposure information, only CMV serostatus was available. In an earlier analysis, productive rearrangement rates for most beta V segments clustered near 90% or 30%. Investigators reported 164 TCR beta chains as tied to cytomegalovirus.

Primers included in the PCR were 60 Vbeta and 13 Jbeta primers. Profiling relied on immunoSEQ multiplex PCR, and the TCRdb table lists in-frame clones only, not all of them. Of roughly 280,000 clones listed, around 66% are singletons. V lost 0 bases and J 4 bases, leaving 14 bases between the germline ends. CDR3 size: 16 residues. Looked up from germline, CDR1 is SGHDT and CDR2 is YYEEEE. Regarding this clone: What it recognizes is unknown.

The specimen was PBMCs. The origin of this receptor is a female donor in good health and CMV-seronegative. The rearrangement joins TRBV5-6 to TRBJ1-5; D gene uncertain. The CDR3 region is CASSLGPPTGNQPQHF. CDR3 in DNA: TGTGCCAGCAGCTTGGGGCCCCCCACGGGGAATCAGCCCCAGCATTTT.